The sample holds a few counts of the clone carrying this T cell receptor beta chain. Its antigen is unidentified. This sample stems from a study of human T cells and chemical hapten exposure. Study-level information: Diphenylcyclopropenone was applied weekly to patients' scalps across the roughly 23-week study. General study results and limits: TCRs whose frequency exceeded 1 in 1000 remained the same following DPC sensitization.

The germline V gene encodes CDR1 SEHNR and CDR2 FQNEAQ (reference sequence). The ends were cut back, 1 base at V and 3 bases at J, with 9 bases in the middle. The CDR3 sequence is 14 residues long. The time point was: pre-sensitization, week 0. The treatment here: therapeutic diphenylcyclopropenone sensitization with weekly scalp DPC. Donors, patients with alopecia ranging from 18 to 70 years old and judged suitable for DPC, provided samples. TCRdb ran MiXCR on the RACE reads and lists one entry per CDR3 protein. The sample holds about 270,000 distinct CDR3 sequences, 7.7% seen once. V and J are TRBV7-9 and TRBJ1-2; unclear D gene. This clonotype was obtained from a man aged 18 to 30 with alopecia areata. Some clones in this sample may be carry-over from other donors' samples. Sequenced material: whole blood, taken in connection with sensitization to the hapten diphenylcyclopropenone (DPC). The CDR3: CASSLVKTDYGYTF. As DNA, the CDR3 is TGTGCCAGCAGCTTAGTCAAGACGGACTATGGCTACACCTTC.